A selection of T cell receptor beta chains follows, all from one sample in a study of T cells after yellow fever vaccination. TCRdb passed the 5' RACE reads through MiXCR, listing each CDR3 protein once. The repertoire has 620,000 or so distinct CDR3 sequences, around 16% of them found once; the top ten carry roughly 17%. The starting material was PBMCs, obtained around 5 days after the first yellow fever vaccination. These receptors were collected from a man in his late teens or twenties who received the YFV17D yellow fever vaccine. The CDR3 runs from the conserved cysteine through the conserved F or W. A D gene is named only where the DNA matches it firmly. The listing skips clone size in some rows; elsewhere it reads once, few, many or a size class.

V	size	J	D	CDR3	DNA
TRBV12-3/TRBV12-4	-	TRBJ2-5	-	CASSIDRYQETQYF	TGTGCCAGCAGTATAGATCGATACCAAGAGACCCAGTACTTC
TRBV6-1	few	TRBJ1-6	-	CASTMDRVGNSPLHF	TGTGCCAGCACCATGGACAGAGTCGGCAATTCACCCCTCCACTTT
TRBV5-1	few	TRBJ2-7	-	CASSLAPQYYEQYF	TGCGCCAGCAGCTTGGCCCCACAGTACTACGAGCAGTACTTC
TRBV6-1	few	TRBJ2-2	TRBD2	CASSERSGGGRGSVFF	TGTGCCAGCAGTGAAAGGAGCGGGGGAGGCAGAGGGTCTGTGTTTTTT
TRBV6-1	few	TRBJ2-7	-	CASAVNSYEQYF	TGTGCCAGTGCGGTTAACTCCTACGAGCAGTACTTC
TRBV25-1	few	TRBJ2-5	-	CASSEFALQETQYF	TGTGCCAGCAGTGAATTCGCCCTACAAGAGACCCAGTACTTC
TRBV10-3	many	TRBJ2-1	TRBD2	CAISPSGGFYNEQFF	TGTGCCATCAGCCCAAGCGGGGGGTTTTACAATGAGCAGTTCTTC
TRBV29-1	many	TRBJ2-2	-	CSVEDPMQGSFPGELFF	TGCAGCGTTGAAGATCCTATGCAGGGGTCCTTTCCCGGGGAGCTGTTTTTT
TRBV29-1	-	TRBJ2-7	-	CSVEEDRSYEQYF	TGCAGCGTTGAAGAAGACAGGTCCTACGAGCAGTACTTC
TRBV20-1	-	TRBJ1-5	TRBD1	CSASRTGKRSSNQPQHF	TGCAGTGCTAGTAGGACAGGGAAGAGGTCGAGCAATCAGCCCCAGCATTTT
TRBV6-2/TRBV6-3	few	TRBJ2-6	-	CASIPEGGANVLTF	TGTGCCAGCATCCCGGAGGGGGGGGCCAACGTCCTGACTTTC
TRBV3-1	few	TRBJ2-7	TRBD1	CASSQYSPGQANEQYF	TGTGCCAGCAGCCAATACTCCCCCGGACAGGCTAACGAGCAGTACTTC
TRBV4-3	-	TRBJ2-5	TRBD1	CASSQGQGAALGETQYF	TGCGCCAGCAGCCAAGGACAGGGGGCTGCCTTAGGGGAGACCCAGTACTTC
TRBV6-5	few	TRBJ2-7	TRBD2	CASSYDGSGGYEQYF	TGTGCCAGCAGCTACGACGGAAGCGGGGGCTACGAGCAGTACTTC
TRBV2	once	TRBJ2-5	-	CASTGGGSETQYF	TGTGCCAGCACCGGAGGAGGGTCAGAGACCCAGTACTTC
TRBV2	few	TRBJ2-7	-	CASHQGGAPYEQYF	TGTGCCAGCCACCAGGGGGGGGCCCCCTACGAGCAGTACTTC
TRBV7-2	many	TRBJ1-4	-	CASSRGSGNEKLFF	TGTGCCAGCAGCCGGGGGAGTGGGAATGAAAAACTGTTTTTT
TRBV29-1	-	TRBJ1-2	-	CSVDEGSYGYTF	TGCAGCGTTGACGAGGGTAGCTATGGCTACACCTTC
TRBV9	-	TRBJ2-5	TRBD1	CASSGGTGTRETQYF	TGTGCCAGCAGCGGGGGGACAGGGACAAGGGAGACCCAGTACTTC
TRBV3-1	-	TRBJ1-6	-	CASSQGVNSGSPLHF	TGTGCCAGCAGCCAAGGAGTGAATAGCGGTTCACCCCTCCACTTT
TRBV4-1	few	TRBJ1-1	TRBD1	CASSPTGGFTEAFF	TGCGCCAGCAGCCCGACAGGGGGCTTCACTGAAGCTTTCTTT
TRBV20-1	few	TRBJ2-7	TRBD1	CSASGDRGLYEQYF	TGCAGTGCTAGTGGGGACAGGGGGCTTTACGAGCAGTACTTC
TRBV7-9	-	TRBJ2-5	TRBD2	CASSLAFMAGEKETQYF	TGTGCCAGCAGCTTAGCGTTTATGGCGGGGGAGAAAGAGACCCAGTACTTC
TRBV10-3	-	TRBJ2-7	-	CAISVQPAYEQYF	TGTGCCATCAGTGTTCAGCCGGCCTACGAGCAGTACTTC
TRBV12-3/TRBV12-4	-	TRBJ1-2	-	CASSISSGTPMGGYTF	TGTGCCAGCAGTATCTCCTCCGGGACTCCCATGGGAGGCTACACCTTC
TRBV27	-	TRBJ2-7	TRBD1	CASSHGQGLGYEQYF	TGTGCCAGCAGTCACGGACAGGGACTGGGGTACGAGCAGTACTTC
TRBV12-3/TRBV12-4	-	TRBJ2-2	-	CASSFLWNTGELFF	TGTGCCAGCAGTTTCCTGTGGAACACCGGGGAGCTGTTTTTT
TRBV30	-	TRBJ1-4	-	CAWSDLSGPTNEKLFF	TGTGCCTGGAGTGATTTGTCAGGGCCCACTAATGAAAAACTGTTTTTT
TRBV11-2	once	TRBJ1-1	-	CASSLEVGGDTEAFF	TGTGCCAGCAGCTTAGAGGTCGGAGGGGACACTGAAGCTTTCTTT
TRBV11-3	few	TRBJ2-1	-	CASSRESRSYNEQFF	TGTGCCAGCAGCCGGGAGAGTCGCTCCTACAATGAGCAGTTCTTC
TRBV6-1	few	TRBJ2-7	-	CASRPSSSVRSYEQYF	TGTGCCAGCAGGCCATCATCTAGTGTTCGATCCTACGAGCAGTACTTC